What follows are 14 T cell receptor beta chains derived from one specimen sequenced in a study of beta chain features in type 1 diabetes. General study findings and limits: Significant though moderate, a shortening of TCRB CDR3s appeared in all four CD4+ subsets of Type 1 diabetes patients.

The study reverse transcribed the entire isolated RNA, so it sequenced expressed TCRB transcripts. Clones were sequenced by immunoSEQ multiplex PCR, and TCRdb holds only the in-frame ones, with some missing. The top ten clones hold approximately 1% of a sample with roughly 300,000 clones, approximately 9.9% of them seen once. Their recognized antigens are unknown. The specimen was central memory CD4+ T cells from blood. The receptors stem from a man aged 30 to 45 with type 1 diabetes.

V and J are TRBV18 and TRBJ2-1; D call uncertain. Germline-derived CDR1 and CDR2 are KGHSH and LQKENI. Deletions cut 0 bases from V and 0 bases from J, with 9 bases between. The CDR3 is 16 amino acids. The CDR3 reads CASSPPAVSSYNEQFF. CDR3 DNA sequence: TGTGCCAGCTCACCACCGGCAGTAAGCTCCTACAATGAGCAGTTCTTC.

At least ten counts were recorded for this clone. This same CDR3 is encoded by further DNA sequences in the sample. The chain combines TRBV7-2 with TRBJ1-5; no reliable D call. The CDR3 length is 14 residues. From germline, CDR1 is SGHTA and CDR2 FQGNSA. V lost 0 bases and J 0 bases, leaving 3 bases between the germline ends. CDR3 amino acids: CASSLAGSNQPQHF. The CDR3 region has the DNA TGTGCCAGCAGCTTAGCTGGTAGCAATCAGCCCCAGCATTTT.

The rearrangement links TRBV6-5 to TRBJ1-5, with a possible D match to TRBD1 (5 bases). The germline V gene encodes CDR1 MNHEY and CDR2 SVGAGI. V was cut by 7 bases and J by 7 bases, with 14 bases left in between. This CDR3 has 13 amino acids. The CDR3 here is CASKQDLGQPQHF. DNA for the CDR3: TGTGCCAGCAAACAGGACCTGGGACAGCCCCAGCATTTT.

This clone was observed a few times. This sequence joins TRBV19 and TRBJ2-1; tentatively, D is TRBD1 or TRBD2 (5 bases each). Between the trimmed V and J ends, which lost 3 bases and 1 base, there was a span of 16 bases. This CDR3 comprises 17 residues. Germline V gene sequence: CDR1 LNHDA, CDR2 SQIVND (reference sequence). The CDR3 nucleotides read TGTGCCAGTAGTATTCGGGGTCGGGGACCGTCCTACAATGAGCAGTTCTTC. Protein sequence: CASSIRGRGPSYNEQFF.

This clone was seen a few times. The chain links TRBV28 to TRBJ1-6; D is possibly TRBD1 (5 bases). The CDR3 is 17 amino acids. CDR1 is MDHEN, CDR2 SYDVKM, per germline. V lost 2 bases and J 10 bases, leaving 21 bases between the germline ends. CDR3 region: CASSLVPGLPRGSPLHF. In nucleotides, the CDR3 is TGTGCCAGCAGTTTAGTACCGGGGCTCCCTAGAGGATCACCCCTCCACTTT.

This chain links TRBV5-4 with TRBJ1-2; the D is unclear. CDR1 and CDR2 from the germline V gene are SGHNT and YYREEE (reference sequence). CDR3 size: 14 residues. The ends were cut back, 5 bases at V and 0 bases at J, with 11 bases in the middle. The CDR3, as DNA: TGTGCCAGCAGGCCCGCGGGCCCTAACTATGGCTACACCTTC. Residues: CASRPAGPNYGYTF.

CDR3: CASRKISGNTIYF. CDR3 in DNA: TGTGCCAGCAGAAAGATCTCTGGAAACACCATATATTTT. The genes are TRBV27 and TRBJ1-3; unclear D gene. The CDR3 sequence is 13 residues long. V shed 6 bases and J shed 0 bases, with 6 bases lying between them. Looked up from germline, CDR1 is MNHEY and CDR2 is SMNVEV (reference sequence).

V usage is TRBV6-1 and J usage is TRBJ2-3, with D hard to call. Germline V gives CDR1 MNHNS, CDR2 SASEGT. CDR3 length: 15 residues. Trimming cost V 1 base and J 5 bases, with 13 bases left between them. CDR3 bases: TGTGCCAGCAGTGAAGTTAGAGCGCCCAAAGATACGCAGTATTTT. It is translated as CASSEVRAPKDTQYF.

Only a few counts were recorded for this clone. The V and J genes are TRBV6-5 and TRBJ1-2; possibly TRBD1 for D (5 bases). CDR3 size: 12 residues. V lost 6 bases to trimming and J lost 8 bases, with 13 bases between them. Germline V lookup: CDR1 MNHEY, CDR2 SVGAGI. CDR3 residues: CASRQQDLGYTF. CDR3 DNA: TGTGCCAGCAGACAACAGGATCTCGGCTACACCTTC.

The rearrangement links TRBV5-6 to TRBJ2-5; possibly TRBD2 for D (6 bases). Germline V gives CDR1 SGHDT, CDR2 YYEEEE. The V end was cut by 0 bases, the J end by 0 bases, with 12 bases between. The CDR3 consists of 16 residues. The CDR3 sequence: CASSLERTMYQETQYF. The CDR3 nucleotides read TGTGCCAGCAGCTTGGAAAGGACTATGTACCAAGAGACCCAGTACTTC.

Here the CDR3 reads CAHLRRNEQFF. The DNA of the CDR3 is TGTGCCCATCTGAGACGAAATGAGCAGTTCTTC. This chain uses TRBV7-2 with TRBJ2-1; D not certain. Germline V gene sequence: CDR1 SGHTA, CDR2 FQGNSA. CDR3 length: 11 amino acids. V was cut by 11 bases and J by 7 bases, with 12 bases left in between. Complete variable domain (other parts from reference TRBV7-2 and TRBJ2-1): GAGVSQSPSNKVTEKGKDVELRCDPISGHTALYWYRQSLGQGLEFLIYFQGNSAPDKSGLPSDRFSAERTGGSVSTLTIQRTQQEDSAVYLCAHLRRNEQFFGPGTRLTVL.

This clone was detected a few times. V usage is TRBV11-3 and J usage is TRBJ2-3; D not resolved. The CDR3 has 13 residues. The V end was cut by 4 bases, the J end by 1 base, with 6 bases between. The germline V gene has CDR1 SGHNT and CDR2 YENEEA. The CDR3 loop is CASSSTGTDTQYF. The DNA for the CDR3 is TGTGCCAGCAGCTCAACGGGCACAGATACGCAGTATTTT.

This clone was picked up a small number of times. The chain recombines TRBV6-5 with TRBJ2-3, with TRBD2 matching over 12 bases. J gave up 8 bases and V 4 bases, and 10 bases lay outside the gene matches. The CDR3 runs 16 residues. Germline CDR1 reads MNHEY; CDR2 reads SVGAGI. CDR3 sequence reads: CASSSLTSGGRGTQYF. The DNA for the CDR3 is TGTGCCAGCAGTTCCCTGACTAGCGGGGGACGAGGTACGCAGTATTTT.

This clone has a count of ten or more. The chain is built from TRBV28 and TRBJ2-1; 10 nucleotides align to TRBD1. Trimming cost V 7 bases and J 7 bases; bases outside gene matches: 10. This CDR3 has 15 residues. Germline CDR1 and CDR2: MDHEN and SYDVKM. DNA of the CDR3: TGTGCCAGCACCTATGGACAGGGGGTGAGAAATGAGCAGTTCTTC. Encoded protein: CASTYGQGVRNEQFF.